Below are 23 T cell receptor beta chains sequenced from a single sample in a study of T cells in narcolepsy. Clones were sequenced by immunoSEQ multiplex PCR, and TCRdb holds only the in-frame ones, with some missing. Of about 30,000 clones listed, about four fifths are singletons. The sequenced sample consisted of CD45RA- memory CD4+ T cells from PBMCs. The source of these receptors is a human donor with narcolepsy.

The V and J genes are TRBV6-1 and TRBJ1-1; the D is unclear. Per the germline V gene, CDR1 is MNHNS and CDR2 is SASEGT. The CDR3 is 13 amino acids. V was pared by 7 bases and J by 5 bases, with 14 bases between. CDR3 in DNA: TGTGCCAGCACCGGGTCACCCTGGACTGAAGCTTTCTTT. It yields the protein CASTGSPWTEAFF.

The genes are TRBV5-6 and TRBJ1-2, with D hard to call. V shed 6 bases and J shed 1 base, with 10 bases lying between them. Germline-derived CDR1 and CDR2 are SGHDT and YYEEEE. CDR3 length: 13 amino acids. CDR3 DNA sequence: TGTGCCAGCACCCGGTGGGGTAACTATGGCTACACCTTC. This gives the protein CASTRWGNYGYTF.

The chain is built from TRBV9 and TRBJ2-5; no clear D gene. The germline V and J ends were trimmed by 0 bases and 2 bases, with 5 bases remaining between them. The CDR3 has 13 amino acids. Germline V CDR1 and CDR2: SGDLS, YYNGEE. CDR3 coding DNA: TGTGCCAGCAGCGTAGCGCCTCAAGAGACCCAGTACTTC. The encoded protein is CASSVAPQETQYF. The whole variable domain, filled in from reference TRBV9 and TRBJ2-5, reads DSGVTQTPKHLITATGQRVTLRCSPRSGDLSVYWYQQSLDQGLQFLIQYYNGEERAKGNILERFSAQQFPDLHSELNLSSLELGDSALYFCASSVAPQETQYFGPGTRLLVL.

This chain uses TRBV6-5 with TRBJ1-1; no reliable D call. The CDR3 has 11 amino acids. Germline CDR1 is MNHEY and CDR2 is SVGAGI. Trimming removed 6 bases from V and 7 bases from J, with 9 bases in between. DNA of the CDR3: TGTGCCAGCAGCTCCCCAGGTGAAGCTTTCTTT. Its translation is CASSSPGEAFF.

This chain joins TRBV11-1 and TRBJ2-3; no clear D gene. CDR3 length: 14 residues. V shed 2 bases and J shed 3 bases, with 9 bases lying between them. Germline V lookup: CDR1 SGHAT, CDR2 FQDESV (reference sequence). CDR3: CASSLNRLTDTQYF. CDR3 coding DNA: TGTGCCAGCAGCTTAAACCGACTGACAGATACGCAGTATTTT.

The chain carries TRBV6-1 and TRBJ2-7; 7 bases agree with TRBD1. Per germline, CDR1 MNHNS and CDR2 SASEGT. The junction had 15 bases not matched to a gene; V was cut back by 6 bases and J by 7 bases. CDR3 length equals 15 residues. The CDR3 loop reads CASSSGTVRPVEQYF. The CDR3 nucleotides are TGTGCCAGCAGCTCTGGGACAGTCAGGCCGGTGGAGCAGTACTTC.

As regards this clone: Other DNA variants within this sample encode the same CDR3. The chain combines TRBV18 with TRBJ1-5; D unresolved. The germline V and J ends were trimmed by 3 bases and 6 bases, with 18 bases remaining between them. Germline CDR1 reads KGHSH; CDR2 reads LQKENI. CDR3 length: 16 amino acids. CDR3 in amino acids: CASSPLRAGRGQPQHF. In DNA, the CDR3 is TGTGCCAGCTCACCTTTGCGGGCCGGGCGGGGTCAGCCCCAGCATTTT.

The gene calls are TRBV10-3 and TRBJ2-6, with 7 bases aligning to TRBD1. CDR1 is ENHRY, CDR2 SYGVKD, per germline. The CDR3 runs 15 residues. Trimming removed 10 bases from V and 0 bases from J; junction bases left unmatched: 6. The CDR3 loop is CATSDRNSGANVLTF. CDR3 in DNA: TGTGCCACCTCGGACAGGAACTCTGGGGCCAACGTCCTGACTTTC.

V usage is TRBV6-6 and J usage is TRBJ2-6; 7 bases align to TRBD1. This CDR3 is built from 15 residues. Germline CDR1 reads MNHNY; CDR2 reads SVGAGI (reference sequence). J was trimmed by 3 bases and V by 5 bases; bases with no gene match: 4. The CDR3 sequence is CASSTQGDGANVLTF. In DNA form, the CDR3 reads TGTGCCAGCAGTACCCAGGGGGATGGGGCCAACGTCCTGACTTTC.

J is TRBJ2-7 and V is TRBV6-1; the match to TRBD1 covers 7 bases. Germline CDR1 reads MNHNS; CDR2 reads SASEGT. This CDR3 is built from 16 residues. With V trimmed by 3 bases and J by 4 bases, 12 bases remained unmatched. The CDR3 sequence is CASSDTNRDSTYEQYF. As DNA, the CDR3 is TGTGCCAGCAGTGATACGAACCGGGACAGTACGTACGAGCAGTACTTC.

This clone was detected only a few times. The J gene is TRBJ2-7, the V gene TRBV11-1; TRBD1 agrees at 8 bases. The CDR3 contains 15 residues. The J segment lost 5 bases and the V segment lost 3 bases, leaving 9 bases of the junction unmatched. Per the germline V gene, CDR1 is SGHAT and CDR2 is FQDESV (reference sequence). The CDR3 sequence is CASSLSRDRQHEQYF. The CDR3 coding sequence is TGTGCCAGCAGCTTGTCCCGGGACAGGCAACACGAGCAGTACTTC.

This chain links TRBV4-3 with TRBJ2-3, with 9 bases matching TRBD1. V dropped 0 bases and J dropped 3; count of bases not matched to a gene: 4. The CDR3 totals 16 residues. Germline CDR1 reads LGHNA; CDR2 reads YSLEER. Written as DNA, the CDR3 is TGCGCCAGCAGCCAAGACCGGGACAGGGCAACAGATACGCAGTATTTT. Translating gives CASSQDRDRATDTQYF.

The V gene is TRBV7-8, the J gene TRBJ1-5, with D possibly being TRBD1 (6 bases). The CDR3 consists of 16 residues. The V end lost 3 bases, the J end lost 1 base, and 13 bases lay between the germline ends. CDR1 and CDR2 (germline): SGHVS, FQNEAQ. CDR3 coding DNA: TGTGCCAGCAGCTTCGCTACAGGGTTGAGCAATCAGCCCCAGCATTTT. Amino acids: CASSFATGLSNQPQHF.

The rearrangement uses TRBV7-9 and TRBJ2-7; perhaps TRBD1 as D (7 bases). Looked up from germline, CDR1 is SEHNR and CDR2 is FQNEAQ (reference sequence). V was clipped by 0 bases and J by 3 bases, with 9 bases between them. The CDR3 has 14 amino acids. The CDR3 DNA is TGTGCCAGCAGCTTAGCCAGGGGGGACTACGAGCAGTACTTC. Translated, it gives CASSLARGDYEQYF.

This chain joins TRBV9 and TRBJ2-7; D not certain. The V gene lost 4 bases and the J gene lost 6 bases, with 17 bases spanning the gap. Germline V gene data show CDR1 as SGDLS and CDR2 as YYNGEE. The CDR3 covers 14 residues. This CDR3 reads CASSTLFQNGEQYF. DNA for the CDR3: TGTGCCAGCAGCACACTGTTTCAAAACGGCGAGCAGTACTTC. Full variable domain (remainder filled in from reference TRBV9 and TRBJ2-7): DSGVTQTPKHLITATGQRVTLRCSPRSGDLSVYWYQQSLDQGLQFLIQYYNGEERAKGNILERFSAQQFPDLHSELNLSSLELGDSALYFCASSTLFQNGEQYFGPGTRLTVT.

The chain couples TRBV5-6 to TRBJ1-2; 8 bases line up with TRBD1. This CDR3 is 17 amino acids long. Germline assignment: CDR1 SGHDT and CDR2 YYEEEE. V was pared by 4 bases and J by 4 bases, with 15 bases of the junction left unmatched. Here the CDR3 DNA reads TGTGCCAGCAGCCCCGGACAGGGTCGATTCCTGCCCTATGGCTACACCTTC. It translates to CASSPGQGRFLPYGYTF.

This clone has just a few counts. The V gene is TRBV5-5, the J gene TRBJ2-4; TRBD1 matches 7 bases. The trim removed 0 bases at V and 9 bases at J, leaving 9 bases unmatched. CDR1 is SGHKS and CDR2 is YYEKEE in the germline V gene (reference sequence). The CDR3 length is 15 residues. The CDR3 DNA sequence: TGTGCCAGCAGCTTGGTAACTGGGACAGTAGGCATTCAGTACTTC. It is translated as CASSLVTGTVGIQYF.

The chain uses TRBV11-3 and TRBJ2-3; 8 nucleotides align to TRBD1. This CDR3 comprises 15 residues. The J segment lost 4 bases and the V segment lost 5 bases, leaving 8 bases of the junction unmatched. Per the germline V gene, CDR1 is SGHNT and CDR2 is YENEEA. CDR3 residues: CASSPGQGASDTQYF. The CDR3 DNA reads as TGTGCCAGCAGCCCCGGCCAGGGGGCGTCAGATACGCAGTATTTT.

This clone came up once. This rearrangement joins TRBV7-2 to TRBJ2-7, with 8 bases aligning to TRBD1. Germline CDR1 SGHTA, CDR2 FQGNSA. CDR3 length: 15 amino acids. Trimming removed 1 base from V and 5 bases from J; junction bases left unmatched: 7. DNA of the CDR3: TGTGCCAGCAGCTTAGTTCCAGGGGGCAGGGACGAGCAGTACTTC. Protein sequence: CASSLVPGGRDEQYF.

The rearrangement joins TRBV7-8 to TRBJ2-3; possible D gene TRBD2, 6 bases. CDR3 length: 17 residues. Trimming took 2 bases from V and 0 from J, leaving 15 bases between them. Germline V CDR1 and CDR2: SGHVS, FQNEAQ. Here the CDR3 reads CASSLLGIAASTDTQYF. The DNA of the CDR3 is TGTGCCAGCAGCTTACTCGGGATAGCGGCTAGCACAGATACGCAGTATTTT.

This clone was counted once. The chain joins TRBV6-6 to TRBJ1-5, with D hard to call. There are 15 residues in the CDR3. V shed 7 bases and J shed 2 bases, with 15 bases lying between them. CDR1 MNHNY and CDR2 SVGAGI come from the germline V gene (reference sequence). The CDR3 DNA sequence: TGTGCCAGCACCGGACGTGGTGTGGGCAATCAGCCCCAGCATTTT. Translation: CASTGRGVGNQPQHF.

The DNA of the CDR3 is TGTGCCAGCAGCTTAGGGCAGGCGGGACAGCCCCAGCATTTT. Translated, it gives CASSLGQAGQPQHF. The chain carries TRBV7-2 and TRBJ1-5; D is ambiguous. Trimming stripped 1 base from V and 7 bases from J, with 11 bases between. Germline V gene lookup returns CDR1 SGHTA and CDR2 FQGNSA. This CDR3 has 14 amino acids. The complete variable domain, with remaining parts taken from reference TRBV7-2 and TRBJ1-5, reads GAGVSQSPSNKVTEKGKDVELRCDPISGHTALYWYRQSLGQGLEFLIYFQGNSAPDKSGLPSDRFSAERTGGSVSTLTIQRTQQEDSAVYLCASSLGQAGQPQHFGDGTRLSIL.

The gene calls are TRBV7-9 and TRBJ1-4; D is undetermined. V lost 5 bases to trimming and J lost 7 bases, with 14 bases between them. Per germline, CDR1 SEHNR and CDR2 FQNEAQ (reference sequence). This CDR3 contains 14 residues. CDR3 DNA sequence: TGTGCCAGCAGCCCCTCCCCTATGATTGAAAAACTGTTTTTT. It specifies CASSPSPMIEKLFF.